Following are 14 T cell receptor beta chains from one sample sequenced in a study of blood T cell repertoires in COVID-19. Sequenced by immunoSEQ multiplex PCR; TCRdb stores in-frame clones only, minus some. Found here are over 120,000 clones, about three quarters of them singletons; the top ten hold around 3%. Sequencing was done on a sample of PBMCs or T cells enriched from blood (not recorded which). The receptors here all came from a woman aged 50 to 65 who had recovered from COVID-19.

This clone was detected only once. The chain is built from TRBV7-8 and TRBJ2-5, with 8 bases that match TRBD1. This CDR3 has 15 amino acids. The germline V gene encodes CDR1 SGHVS and CDR2 FQNEAQ. Trimming cost V 5 bases and J 5 bases; bases outside gene matches: 10. The CDR3 loop is CASSPRTGIVETQYF. The CDR3 DNA reads TGTGCCAGCAGCCCCCGGACAGGGATCGTGGAGACCCAGTACTTC.

The rearrangement joins TRBV7-6 to TRBJ2-5, with TRBD1 identical over 9 bases. Per the germline V gene, CDR1 is SGHVS and CDR2 is FNYEAQ. V shed 3 bases and J 4 bases; nucleotides not matched to a gene: 3. The CDR3 loop spans 14 amino acids. The CDR3: CASSFETGGETQYF. The CDR3 coding sequence is TGTGCCAGCAGCTTCGAGACAGGGGGAGAGACCCAGTACTTC.

J is TRBJ2-3 and V is TRBV18; 15 nucleotides match TRBD2. With V trimmed by 2 bases and J by 5 bases, 5 bases remained unmatched. The length of the CDR3 is 17 residues. CDR1 KGHSH and CDR2 LQKENI come from the germline V gene. The CDR3 reads CASSPRTSGRDLDTQYF. The CDR3 bases are TGTGCCAGCTCACCAAGGACTAGCGGGAGGGATCTAGATACGCAGTATTTT.

V gene TRBV6-1 combines with J gene TRBJ2-5; D gene uncertain. This CDR3 is 15 amino acids long. Germline loops: CDR1 MNHNS, CDR2 SASEGT. V shed 1 base and J shed 5 bases, with 14 bases lying between them. The CDR3 sequence: CASSEGVLTPETQYF. The CDR3 coding sequence is TGTGCCAGCAGTGAAGGAGTCCTTACGCCCGAGACCCAGTACTTC.

The table lists this clone with a count of one. This chain joins TRBV5-1 and TRBJ2-7; 12 positions match TRBD2. V lost 0 bases, J lost 6 bases, and 4 bases stayed unmatched. The CDR3 is 15 amino acids. Germline V gene lookup returns CDR1 SGHRS and CDR2 YFSETQ. The CDR3 loop reads CASSLGLAGESEQYF. The CDR3, as DNA: TGCGCCAGCAGCTTGGGACTAGCGGGAGAGTCCGAGCAGTACTTC.

The genes are TRBV6-6 and TRBJ2-7, with D perhaps matching TRBD2 (5 bases). The CDR3 totals 15 residues. CDR1 and CDR2 (germline): MNHNY, SVGAGI (reference sequence). V dropped 4 bases and J dropped 4 bases, with 17 bases sitting between them. The CDR3 nucleotides read TGTGCCAGCAGTTCGGACCCTAGACTATTATACGAGCAGTACTTC. Amino acid sequence: CASSSDPRLLYEQYF.

This clone was observed once. The chain has TRBV6-5 and TRBJ1-1; D ambiguous. This CDR3 spans 14 amino acids. V was shortened by 6 bases and J by 1 base, with 12 bases between the two germline ends. Germline assignment: CDR1 MNHEY and CDR2 SVGAGI. This CDR3 reads CASSRPPENTEAFF. The CDR3 nucleotides read TGTGCCAGCAGCCGTCCGCCAGAGAACACTGAAGCTTTCTTT.

CDR3 residues: CASSDRLETQYF. CDR3 sequence (DNA): TGTGCCAGCTCGGACAGGCTGGAGACCCAGTACTTC. The chain has TRBV19 and TRBJ2-5, with 7 bases lining up with TRBD1. V was clipped by 9 bases and J by 5 bases; unmatched bases: 6. Germline V CDR1 and CDR2: LNHDA, SQIVND (reference sequence). The CDR3 runs to 12 residues.

This chain joins TRBV5-1 and TRBJ2-1; 9 nucleotides match TRBD2. In germline, CDR1 is SGHRS, CDR2 YFSETQ. V shed 4 bases and J 0 bases; nucleotides not matched to a gene: 5. The CDR3 consists of 16 residues. The CDR3 reads CASSPSGTLSYNEQFF. CDR3 coding DNA: TGCGCCAGCAGCCCTAGCGGGACCCTCTCCTACAATGAGCAGTTCTTC.

The chain combines TRBV27 with TRBJ1-5, with D perhaps TRBD1 (5 bases). Between the trimmed V and J ends, which lost 4 bases and 4 bases, there was a span of 20 bases. CDR3 length: 17 amino acids. CDR1 and CDR2 (germline): MNHEY, SMNVEV (reference sequence). The CDR3 region has the DNA TGTGCCAGCAGTTCGTTCGGGCTGGGGCAACTGAATCAGCCCCAGCATTTT. It is translated as CASSSFGLGQLNQPQHF.

This rearrangement joins TRBV11-3 to TRBJ2-7, with D possibly being TRBD1 (6 bases). This CDR3 has 14 residues. The germline V gene encodes CDR1 SGHNT and CDR2 YENEEA. Deletions cut 5 bases from V and 7 bases from J, with 18 bases between. The CDR3 region is CASSLRTDPNEQYF. In DNA form, the CDR3 reads TGTGCCAGCAGCCTCCGGACAGACCCGAATGAGCAGTACTTC.

The J gene is TRBJ1-1, the V gene TRBV19, with TRBD1 as a possible D gene (5 bases). The CDR3 extends over 14 amino acids. V shed 7 bases and J shed 4 bases, with 16 bases lying between them. Germline lookup yields CDR1 LNHDA and CDR2 SQIVND (reference sequence). The CDR3 sequence is CASKGRSGGTEAFF. DNA of the CDR3: TGTGCCAGTAAGGGCAGATCGGGGGGCACTGAAGCTTTCTTT.

This clone was picked up one time. The genes are TRBV13 and TRBJ2-7; 8 bases fit TRBD2. J gave up 4 bases and V 5 bases, and 4 bases lay outside the gene matches. The CDR3 length is 13 residues. Germline V gives CDR1 PRHDT, CDR2 FYEKMQ (reference sequence). CDR3: CASSRGGQYEQYF. CDR3 in DNA: TGTGCCAGCAGCCGGGGGGGGCAATACGAGCAGTACTTC.

CDR3 in amino acids: CASSLVQASTNEKLFF. CDR3 in DNA: TGCGCCAGCAGCTTGGTGCAGGCCTCCACTAATGAAAAACTGTTTTTT. J is TRBJ1-4 and V is TRBV5-1; D is unresolved. The germline gives CDR1 SGHRS, CDR2 YFSETQ. The V end lost 0 bases, the J end lost 2 bases, and 11 bases lay between the germline ends. CDR3 length: 16 amino acids.